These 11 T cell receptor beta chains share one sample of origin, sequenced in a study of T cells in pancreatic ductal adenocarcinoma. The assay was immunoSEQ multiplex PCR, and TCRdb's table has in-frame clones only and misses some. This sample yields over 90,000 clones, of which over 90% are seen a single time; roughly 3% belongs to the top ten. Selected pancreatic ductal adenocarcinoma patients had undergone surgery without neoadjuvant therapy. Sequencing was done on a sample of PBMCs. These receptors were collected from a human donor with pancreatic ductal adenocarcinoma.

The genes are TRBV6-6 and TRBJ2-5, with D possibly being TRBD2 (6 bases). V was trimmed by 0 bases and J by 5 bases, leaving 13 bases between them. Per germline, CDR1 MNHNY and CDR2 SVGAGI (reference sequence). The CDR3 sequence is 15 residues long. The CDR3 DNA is TGTGCCAGCAGTTACTCGCACAGCCGGGGGGAGACCCAGTACTTC. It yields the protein CASSYSHSRGETQYF.

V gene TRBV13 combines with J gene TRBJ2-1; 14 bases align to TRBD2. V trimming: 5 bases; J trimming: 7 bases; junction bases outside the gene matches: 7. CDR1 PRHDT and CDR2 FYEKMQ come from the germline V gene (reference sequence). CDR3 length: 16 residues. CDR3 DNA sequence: TGTGCCAGCAGCCTAGTAAGACTAGCGGGAGGGAATGAGCAGTTCTTC. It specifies CASSLVRLAGGNEQFF.

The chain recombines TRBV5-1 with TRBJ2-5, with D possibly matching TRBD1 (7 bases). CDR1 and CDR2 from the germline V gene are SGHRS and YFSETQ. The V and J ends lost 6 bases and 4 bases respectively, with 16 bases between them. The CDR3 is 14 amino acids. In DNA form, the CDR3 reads TGCGCCAGCAAGCGGGCACCAGGGGGAGAGACCCAGTACTTC. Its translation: CASKRAPGGETQYF.

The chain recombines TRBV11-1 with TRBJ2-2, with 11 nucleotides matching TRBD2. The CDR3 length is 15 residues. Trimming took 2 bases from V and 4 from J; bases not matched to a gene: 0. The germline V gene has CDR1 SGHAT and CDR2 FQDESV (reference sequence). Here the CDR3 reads CASSLLAGGTGELFF. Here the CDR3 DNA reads TGTGCCAGCAGCTTACTAGCGGGGGGCACCGGGGAGCTGTTTTTT. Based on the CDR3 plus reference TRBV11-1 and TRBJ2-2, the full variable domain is EAEVAQSPRYKITEKSQAVAFWCDPISGHATLYWYRQILGQGPELLVQFQDESVVDDSQLPKDRFSAERLKGVDSTLKIQPAELGDSAMYLCASSLLAGGTGELFFGEGSRLTVL.

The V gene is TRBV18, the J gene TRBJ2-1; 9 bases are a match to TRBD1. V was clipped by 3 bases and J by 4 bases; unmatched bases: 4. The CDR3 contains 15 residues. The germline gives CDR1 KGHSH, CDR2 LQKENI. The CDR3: CASSPWTGEYNEQFF. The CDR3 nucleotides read TGTGCCAGCTCACCGTGGACAGGGGAGTACAATGAGCAGTTCTTC. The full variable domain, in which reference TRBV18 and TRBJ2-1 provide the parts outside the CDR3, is NAGVMQNPRHLVRRRGQEARLRCSPMKGHSHVYWYRQLPEEGLKFMVYLQKENIIDESGMPKERFSAEFPKEGPSILRIQQVVRGDSAAYFCASSPWTGEYNEQFFGPGTRLTVL.

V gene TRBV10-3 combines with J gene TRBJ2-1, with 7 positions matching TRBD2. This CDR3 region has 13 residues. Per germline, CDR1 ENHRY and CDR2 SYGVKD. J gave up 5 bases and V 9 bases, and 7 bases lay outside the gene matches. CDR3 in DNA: TGTGCCATGTCAGCGGGACTCAACAATGAGCAGTTCTTC. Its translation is CAMSAGLNNEQFF.

Written as DNA, the CDR3 is TGTGCCATCCCTGGGGGGGGTCCTGGAAATGAGCAGTTCTTC. Its translation is CAIPGGGPGNEQFF. This chain uses TRBV2 with TRBJ2-1; TRBD2 agrees at 7 bases. The germline gives CDR1 SNHLY, CDR2 FYNNEI. This CDR3 has 14 residues. V trimming: 10 bases; J trimming: 7 bases; junction bases outside the gene matches: 13. The full variable domain, with the rest looked up from reference TRBV2 and TRBJ2-1, is EPEVTQTPSHQVTQMGQEVILRCVPISNHLYFYWYRQILGQKVEFLVSFYNNEISEKSEIFDDQFSVERPDGSNFTLKIRSTKLEDSAMYFCAIPGGGPGNEQFFGPGTRLTVL.

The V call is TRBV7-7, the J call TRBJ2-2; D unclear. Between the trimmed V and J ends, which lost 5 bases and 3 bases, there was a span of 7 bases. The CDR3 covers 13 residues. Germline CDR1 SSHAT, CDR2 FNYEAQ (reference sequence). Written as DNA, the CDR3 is TGTGCCAGCAGCCCTACCTACACCGGGGAGCTGTTTTTT. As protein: CASSPTYTGELFF. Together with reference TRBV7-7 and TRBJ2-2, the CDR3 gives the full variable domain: GAGVSQSPRYKVTKRGQDVTLRCDPISSHATLYWYQQALGQGPEFLTYFNYEAQPDKSGLPSDRFSAERPEGSISTLTIQRTEQRDSAMYRCASSPTYTGELFFGEGSRLTVL.

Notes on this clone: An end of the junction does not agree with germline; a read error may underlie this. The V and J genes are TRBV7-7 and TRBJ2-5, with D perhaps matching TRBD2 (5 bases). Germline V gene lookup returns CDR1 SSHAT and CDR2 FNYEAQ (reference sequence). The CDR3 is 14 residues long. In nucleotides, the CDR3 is TGTGCTAGCAGCTTAGGCCCGGGACAAGAGACCCAGTACTTC. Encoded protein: CASSLGPGQETQYF.

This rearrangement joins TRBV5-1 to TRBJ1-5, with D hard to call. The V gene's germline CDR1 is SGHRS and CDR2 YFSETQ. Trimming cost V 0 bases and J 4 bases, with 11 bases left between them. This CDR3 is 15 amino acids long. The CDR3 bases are TGCGCCAGCAGCTTGGCTGGGCAGAAAAATCAGCCCCAGCATTTT. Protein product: CASSLAGQKNQPQHF.

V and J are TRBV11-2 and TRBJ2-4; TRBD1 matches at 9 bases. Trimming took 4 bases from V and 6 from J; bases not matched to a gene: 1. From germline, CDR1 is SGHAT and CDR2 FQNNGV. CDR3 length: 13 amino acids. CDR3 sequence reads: CASSSGQGNIQYF. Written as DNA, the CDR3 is TGTGCCAGCAGCTCGGGACAGGGAAACATTCAGTACTTC. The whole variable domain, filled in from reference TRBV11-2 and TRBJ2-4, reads EAGVAQSPRYKIIEKRQSVAFWCNPISGHATLYWYQQILGQGPKLLIQFQNNGVVDDSQLPKDRFSAERLKGVDSTLKIQPAKLEDSAVYLCASSSGQGNIQYFGAGTRLSVL.